The table lists the clone carrying this TCR beta chain with many counts. A second PCR of about 7 to 12 cycles used a sample-barcoded 5' primer and a J-beta primer mix. TCRdb recomputed calls from the 5' RACE reads with MiXCR, one row per CDR3 protein. The sample holds fewer than 900,000 distinct CDR3 sequences, about 40% seen once. V was pared by 5 bases and J by 5 bases, with 10 bases of the junction left unmatched. This CDR3 contains 15 residues. Germline assignment: CDR1 MGHDK and CDR2 SYGVNS. These data belong to a study of blood T cells in healthy people across ages. The sequenced material came from blood. The V gene is TRBV25-1, the J gene TRBJ2-7; TRBD2 agrees at 9 bases. The clonotype comes from a woman in her fifties or sixties in good health. This chain's CDR3 is CASSKQAGGPNEQYF. Here the CDR3 DNA reads TGTGCCAGCAGTAAACAGGCGGGAGGGCCTAACGAGCAGTACTTC.